The 23 T cell receptor beta chains below were found in one sample sequenced in a study of CD8 T cells in Susac syndrome. Reverse transcription of roughly 0.45 to 1 ug RNA used random hexamers. One entry per CDR3 protein results from TCRdb running MiXCR on the immunoSEQ multiplex PCR reads. The sample has some 120,000 distinct CDR3 sequences; nearly 95% are singletons. Sequencing was performed on CD4+ T cells from PBMCs. The origin of the receptors is a human donor in good health.

The genes are TRBV12-3 or TRBV12-4 and TRBJ2-5; D may correspond to TRBD1 or TRBD2 (5 bases each). V lost 3 bases and J 3 bases, leaving 14 bases between the germline ends. The CDR3 is made up of 15 amino acids. CDR3 DNA: TGTGCCAGCAGTTTCCCCGGGACCCAGAAAGAGACCCAGTACTTC. Translated: CASSFPGTQKETQYF.

This clonotype was found once. The chain is built from TRBV28 and TRBJ2-7; tentative D call: TRBD1 (6 bases). The CDR3 is 16 amino acids. The germline V gene has CDR1 MDHEN and CDR2 SYDVKM. V gave up 4 bases and J gave up 5 bases, with 21 bases separating them. The CDR3 reads CASSSSGTPKGNEQYF. CDR3 in DNA: TGTGCCAGCAGTTCTTCAGGGACACCAAAAGGGAACGAGCAGTACTTC.

The V gene is TRBV18, the J gene TRBJ2-2; D remains unclear. The CDR3 contains 15 residues. V lost 2 bases and J 0 bases, leaving 7 bases between the germline ends. CDR1 and CDR2 from the germline V gene are KGHSH and LQKENI. CDR3 loop: CASSPKTANTGELFF. CDR3 coding DNA: TGTGCCAGCTCACCAAAGACCGCGAACACCGGGGAGCTGTTTTTT.

The chain carries TRBV12-3 or TRBV12-4 and TRBJ2-1; D may match TRBD1 or TRBD2 (5 bases each). The V and J ends lost 7 bases and 9 bases respectively, with 10 bases between them. The CDR3 length is 11 residues. The CDR3 region has the DNA TGTGCCAGCACCGGTGGGGGTGAGCAGTTCTTC. As protein: CASTGGGEQFF.

The genes are TRBV29-1 and TRBJ2-7; D is perhaps TRBD2 (6 bases). CDR3 length equals 13 residues. The germline V gene has CDR1 SQVTM and CDR2 ANQGSEA. V lost 4 bases, J lost 3 bases, and 13 bases lay in between. This chain's CDR3 is CSVGKGTYYEQYF. The CDR3 DNA follows: TGCAGCGTTGGGAAGGGGACTTACTACGAGCAGTACTTC.

The genes are TRBV28 and TRBJ2-7; 7 bases map to TRBD1. Unmatched junction bases numbered 3, after V lost 8 bases and J lost 2 bases. Germline V gene sequence: CDR1 MDHEN, CDR2 SYDVKM. CDR3 length equals 12 residues. CDR3 amino acids: CASSGQPYEQYF. The CDR3, as DNA: TGTGCCAGCTCGGGACAGCCCTACGAGCAGTACTTC.

In its sample, this clonotype was seen once. This chain joins TRBV25-1 and TRBJ1-2; 7 bases map to TRBD1. V was clipped by 0 bases and J by 10 bases; unmatched bases: 8. CDR1 is MGHDK and CDR2 is SYGVNS in the germline V gene. The CDR3 is made up of 14 amino acids. CDR3 region: CASSEYRRQGTYTF. The CDR3 region has the DNA TGTGCCAGCAGTGAATACCGGAGACAGGGAACCTACACCTTC.

The genes are TRBV5-1 and TRBJ2-2; D may be TRBD2 (6 bases). Trimming removed 1 base from V and 5 bases from J, with 15 bases in between. The CDR3 contains 16 residues. From germline, CDR1 is SGHRS and CDR2 YFSETQ. The CDR3 DNA follows: TGCGCCAGCAGCTTGTTCGGCGCGGGGACTACCGGGGAGCTGTTTTTT. Translation gives CASSLFGAGTTGELFF.

The V and J genes are TRBV5-1 and TRBJ2-7; TRBD2 matches 8 bases. CDR3 length: 18 residues. The J segment lost 0 bases and the V segment lost 0 bases, leaving 11 bases of the junction unmatched. Germline-derived CDR1 and CDR2 are SGHRS and YFSETQ. CDR3 amino acids: CASSLVPPSGSSSYEQYF. Written as DNA, the CDR3 is TGCGCCAGCAGCTTGGTACCGCCTAGCGGGTCAAGCTCCTACGAGCAGTACTTC.

Written as DNA, the CDR3 is TGCGCCGGTAGGCGCAGTGGATCGACCCAGTACTTC. Residues: CAGRRSGSTQYF. This chain joins TRBV5-1 and TRBJ2-5; D not resolved. The V gene lost 10 bases and the J gene lost 7 bases, with 17 bases spanning the gap. Germline assignment: CDR1 SGHRS and CDR2 YFSETQ. This CDR3 spans 12 amino acids.

V is TRBV29-1 and J is TRBJ2-1, with D possibly TRBD2 on 7 matching bases. Looked up from germline, CDR1 is SQVTM and CDR2 is ANQGSEA. This CDR3 region has 16 residues. Trimming pared 7 bases from V and 4 bases from J, leaving 23 bases between. The CDR3 coding sequence is TGCAGCGGGGGGCCCGGGATGGCGGGGGTTTACAATGAGCAGTTCTTC. This translates into CSGGPGMAGVYNEQFF.

The rearrangement links TRBV7-9 to TRBJ2-1; 8 nucleotides line up with TRBD2. The CDR3 runs to 13 residues. Germline loops: CDR1 SEHNR, CDR2 FQNEAQ (reference sequence). J lost 10 bases, V lost 6 bases, and 8 bases had no gene match. Written as DNA, the CDR3 is TGTGCCAGCAGGCGCGGGGGGCCGGAAGAGCAGTTCTTC. This translates into CASRRGGPEEQFF.

The gene calls are TRBV6-1 and TRBJ2-3; a possible D gene is TRBD2 (6 bases). The germline CDR1 and CDR2 sequences are MNHNS and SASEGT. The CDR3 is 16 residues long. V lost 1 base to trimming and J lost 2 bases, with 13 bases between them. The CDR3 is CASSEGLATITDTQYF. CDR3 DNA: TGTGCCAGCAGTGAAGGGCTAGCGACCATCACAGATACGCAGTATTTT.

This chain joins TRBV19 and TRBJ1-5; TRBD1 is a possible D gene (5 bases). Germline CDR1 and CDR2: LNHDA and SQIVND (reference sequence). Trimming pared 2 bases from V and 4 bases from J, leaving 12 bases between. CDR3 length: 15 amino acids. The CDR3 loop reads CASSILERGNQPQHF. CDR3 sequence (DNA): TGTGCCAGTAGTATACTGGAAAGGGGAAATCAGCCCCAGCATTTT. The full variable domain, its missing parts supplied by reference TRBV19 and TRBJ1-5, is DGGITQSPKYLFRKEGQNVTLSCEQNLNHDAMYWYRQDPGQGLRLIYYSQIVNDFQKGDIAEGYSVSREKKESFPLTVTSAQKNPTAFYLCASSILERGNQPQHFGDGTRLSIL.

The gene calls are TRBV18 and TRBJ2-5; maybe TRBD2 (5 bases). The V gene lost 4 bases and the J gene lost 2 bases, with 20 bases spanning the gap. The CDR3 runs 17 residues. From germline, CDR1 is KGHSH and CDR2 LQKENI. In DNA, the CDR3 is TGTGCCAGCTCACGTATAGGCGGACTCGGCACTCAAGAGACCCAGTACTTC. This sequence encodes CASSRIGGLGTQETQYF.

The rearrangement links TRBV28 to TRBJ2-5, with D unclear. V was trimmed by 4 bases and J by 5 bases, leaving 8 bases between them. Germline V gene lookup returns CDR1 MDHEN and CDR2 SYDVKM. The CDR3 length is 12 residues. CDR3 coding DNA: TGTGCCAGCAGTTCTACCCAGGAGACCCAGTACTTC. Protein product: CASSSTQETQYF.

This rearrangement joins TRBV28 to TRBJ2-1; 10 bases fit TRBD2. Germline loops: CDR1 MDHEN, CDR2 SYDVKM. The V gene end was trimmed by 5 bases and the J gene end by 2 bases; junction bases not matched to a gene: 6. The CDR3 totals 16 residues. For the CDR3, the DNA is TGTGCCAGCAGTCCGCTAGCGGGAGACCCCTACAATGAGCAGTTCTTC. It codes for CASSPLAGDPYNEQFF.

This chain uses TRBV5-6 with TRBJ1-2; no firm D call. In germline, CDR1 is SGHDT, CDR2 YYEEEE. The CDR3 has 13 residues. Trimming took off 0 bases at V and 5 bases at J, with 8 bases between the two ends. In nucleotides, the CDR3 is TGTGCCAGCAGCTTGGACGGAAAATATGGCTACACCTTC. Translation gives CASSLDGKYGYTF.

The rearrangement joins TRBV30 to TRBJ2-1; 9 nucleotides match TRBD2. The CDR3 extends over 15 amino acids. V shed 4 bases, J shed 8 bases, and the junction held 12 bases outside the gene matches. Germline V lookup: CDR1 GTSNPN, CDR2 SVGIG (reference sequence). This chain's CDR3 is CAWTSGTPRGHEQFF. For the CDR3, the DNA is TGTGCCTGGACTAGCGGGACCCCCCGCGGCCATGAGCAGTTCTTC.

V and J are TRBV11-2 and TRBJ2-1; D not certain. V lost 6 bases and J 0 bases, leaving 12 bases between the germline ends. The CDR3 is 15 residues long. Germline loops: CDR1 SGHAT, CDR2 FQNNGV. DNA for the CDR3: TGTGCCAGCAGAGCGTCCAGAGGCTCCTACAATGAGCAGTTCTTC. Translating gives CASRASRGSYNEQFF. Drawing the rest from reference TRBV11-2 and TRBJ2-1, the complete variable domain is EAGVAQSPRYKIIEKRQSVAFWCNPISGHATLYWYQQILGQGPKLLIQFQNNGVVDDSQLPKDRFSAERLKGVDSTLKIQPAKLEDSAVYLCASRASRGSYNEQFFGPGTRLTVL.

This chain connects TRBV25-1 to TRBJ2-2, with D tentatively TRBD1 (5 bases). Germline CDR1 and CDR2: MGHDK and SYGVNS. The CDR3 spans 11 residues. Trimming pared 4 bases from V and 8 bases from J, leaving 5 bases between. The CDR3 bases are TGTGCCAGCAGTGCAGGGGGGGAGCTGTTTTTT. It encodes CASSAGGELFF.

This chain's CDR3 is CASSRPGLEDREQYF. DNA for the CDR3: TGTGCCAGCAGCCGTCCGGGACTAGAGGATCGCGAGCAGTACTTC. J is TRBJ2-7 and V is TRBV5-4, with 8 bases matching TRBD2. This CDR3 is 15 amino acids long. The V and J ends lost 4 bases and 6 bases, in that order; junction bases with no gene match: 12. Germline V lookup: CDR1 SGHNT, CDR2 YYREEE (reference sequence).

The chain combines TRBV6-6 with TRBJ2-7; 9 bases are shared with TRBD1. The trim removed 2 bases at V and 4 bases at J, leaving 3 bases unmatched. Per the germline V gene, CDR1 is MNHNY and CDR2 is SVGAGI (reference sequence). The CDR3 is 14 residues long. The DNA of the CDR3 is TGTGCCAGCAGTTACCGGGACAGGGATTACGAGCAGTACTTC. Translating gives CASSYRDRDYEQYF.